The following is a T cell receptor beta chain sequence with its context. This clone's antigen is unknown. No much larger clone is present one base from it, and per-base qualities are unavailable. The data are from a study of immune evolution from preneoplasia to lung adenocarcinoma (dated by TCRdb to 2020 to 2022). For context, the study as a whole: HLA loss of heterozygosity was observed in approximately 7%, 15% and 30% of AIS, MIA and ADC lesions, respectively, and was not observed in any AAH lesions. According to the study, 105 samples went through TCR sequencing. Immune contexture across lung adenocarcinoma precursors and invasive adenocarcinoma was profiled using immune gene expression, TCR sequencing and multiplex immunofluorescence. The immune data were combined with whole exome sequencing and methylation data from the same cohort of nodules. Resected precursor lesions (AAH, AIS, MIA) and invasive adenocarcinomas were each compared against paired morphologically normal lung tissue. Sample size was determined by specimen availability and not by a prior power calculation. Class I HLA alleles were inferred from exome data with POLYSOLVER, and allele-specific HLA loss was detected with LOHHLA. The overall cohort was made up of around 50 patients with pulmonary nodules who had surgical resection. The TCR sequencing data were obtained from more than 45 patients. What the authors observed across the whole study: Normal lung had the highest top T cell clone frequencies, and these frequencies appeared to fall progressively from AAH through AIS, MIA and invasive adenocarcinoma. All patients were from Japan and China, so applicability to Western populations was uncertain. The findings were based on association rather than direct causation, and larger cohorts with long-term follow-up and longitudinal biopsies were deemed needed. Normal lung showed the highest clonality, whereas later-stage lesions appeared to have higher T cell density and diversity but lower clonality. KRAS-mutant nodules showed the highest T cell clonality compared with EGFR-mutant or double wild-type lesions.

Patients underwent resection in Japan or China between the mid-2010s and the late 2010s. Histologic diagnosis of each case was confirmed independently by two lung cancer pathologists on H&E slides. For nucleic acid extraction, premalignant or tumor cells were enriched by macro-dissection following pathologic assessment. DNA was isolated from FFPE tissue using the AllPrep DNA/RNA FFPE Kit. CDR1 and CDR2 (SGHVS, FNYEAQ) derive from the germline V gene. Between the V and J ends, shortened by 5 bases and 6 bases respectively, the junction contains 14 bases. The CDR3 spans 13 residues, from the cysteine through the phenylalanine. The CDR3 DNA has 39 bases and is translated from base 1. The immunoSEQ hsTCRbeta Kit was used to sequence TCR beta CDR3 regions from DNA. Regarding the original processing steps: The ImmunoSEQ Analyzer was used to analyse the TCR sequencing data. T cell clonality was defined as 1 minus Pielou's evenness, as computed on productive rearrangements. T cell diversity was measured with the inverse Simpson index on productive templates. T cell density was expressed as TCR beta template counts normalized to usable DNA, with usable DNA estimated by amplifying and sequencing housekeeping genes. TCR metrics were compared across histologic stages using two-sided Kruskal-Wallis tests. Imported from immuneACCESS, the table was reduced by TCRdb to in-frame sequences with V and J called. These copies leave out some clones; in studies compared against another copy, an unresolved V gene accounts for under half, and the cause of the remainder is not known. V and J calls and clone size are copied from that table; D and trimming were computed from the DNA. A total of about 4,900 clones appear in this sample, more than 75% of them only once. The top ten clones comprise just under 8.5% of the sample.

The receptor was isolated from a person aged 65-85 years with lung adenocarcinoma. The chain joins TRBV7-6 to TRBJ2-7, with the D gene too uncertain to name. The specimen was FFPE lung adenocarcinoma in situ tissue. This sample's cell subset or site label indicates: preinvasive adenocarcinoma in situ (AIS). The DNA sequence is as follows: TGTGCCAGCAGCGTGGACGAGGTGGGCGAGCAGTACTTC. It translates to CASSVDEVGEQYF.